The subject of this entry is one T cell receptor (beta chain). Antigen specificity is unknown. Generated by immunoSEQ multiplex PCR, the TCRdb table keeps only in-frame clones and is missing some. The sample shows about 71,000 clones, about 89% of them seen only once. Germline assignment: CDR1 MDHEN and CDR2 SYDVKM. This CDR3 spans 15 amino acids. V shed 4 bases and J shed 3 bases, with 16 bases lying between them. This sample stems from a study of PD-L1 blockade in urothelial cancer. Overall study: Patients commenced atezolizumab at some point between 2014 and 2016, and it was given at 1,200 mg intravenously every 3 weeks. Blood was analyzed 3 weeks (second dose) and 6 weeks after treatment start.

Study observations and caveats: Patients with below-median pretreatment blood clonality survived longer.

The source material was PBMCs, sampled around atezolizumab (anti-PD-L1) treatment. The chain combines TRBV28 with TRBJ2-7, with D possibly TRBD1 on 5 matching bases. The source of this sequence is a man aged 60 to 69 with urothelial cancer. CDR3 sequence reads: CASSSPRYQGYEQYF. The CDR3 nucleotides read TGTGCCAGCAGTTCCCCTCGGTATCAGGGCTACGAGCAGTACTTC. The full variable domain, rest sourced from reference TRBV28 and TRBJ2-7, is DVKVTQSSRYLVKRTGEKVFLECVQDMDHENMFWYRQDPGLGLRLIYFSYDVKMKEKGDIPEGYSVSREKKERFSLILESASTNQTSMYLCASSSPRYQGYEQYFGPGTRLTVT.